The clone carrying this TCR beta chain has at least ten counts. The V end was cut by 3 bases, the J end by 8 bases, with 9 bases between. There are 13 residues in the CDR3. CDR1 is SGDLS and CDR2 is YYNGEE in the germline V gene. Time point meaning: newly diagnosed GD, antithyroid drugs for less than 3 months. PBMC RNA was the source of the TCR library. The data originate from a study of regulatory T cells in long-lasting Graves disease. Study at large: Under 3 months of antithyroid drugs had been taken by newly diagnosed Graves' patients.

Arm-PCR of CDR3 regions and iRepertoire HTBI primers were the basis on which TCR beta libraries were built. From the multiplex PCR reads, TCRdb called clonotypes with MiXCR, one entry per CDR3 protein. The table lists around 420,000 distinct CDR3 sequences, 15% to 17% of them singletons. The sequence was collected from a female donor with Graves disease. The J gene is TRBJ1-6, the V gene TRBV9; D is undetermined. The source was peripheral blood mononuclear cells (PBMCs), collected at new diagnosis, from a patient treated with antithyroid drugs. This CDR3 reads CASSARTDSPLHF. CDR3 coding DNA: TGTGCCAGCAGCGCGCGGACCGATTCACCCCTCCACTTT.